This T cell receptor (beta chain) appears in the sequencing data of a study of T cell repertoires in cytomegalovirus infection. Trimming removed 3 bases from V and 13 bases from J, with 14 bases in between. There are 12 residues in the CDR3. This clonotype was seen a few times. Antigen: not known. TCRdb processed the reads anew with MiXCR; each CDR3 protein has one entry. The table has about 220,000 distinct CDR3 sequences, around 35% seen once. This chain uses TRBV12-3 or TRBV12-4 with TRBJ2-3; D is uncertain. The sample was CD8+ T cells from cultured PBMCs, taken from culture after CMV antigen stimulation. The receptor's source is a human donor in good health (CMV status not recorded). Some clones in this sample may be carry-over from other donors' samples. The CDR3, as DNA: TGTGCCAGCAGTTTTAGGGCCCCAGAGGAGTATTTT. It encodes CASSFRAPEEYF.